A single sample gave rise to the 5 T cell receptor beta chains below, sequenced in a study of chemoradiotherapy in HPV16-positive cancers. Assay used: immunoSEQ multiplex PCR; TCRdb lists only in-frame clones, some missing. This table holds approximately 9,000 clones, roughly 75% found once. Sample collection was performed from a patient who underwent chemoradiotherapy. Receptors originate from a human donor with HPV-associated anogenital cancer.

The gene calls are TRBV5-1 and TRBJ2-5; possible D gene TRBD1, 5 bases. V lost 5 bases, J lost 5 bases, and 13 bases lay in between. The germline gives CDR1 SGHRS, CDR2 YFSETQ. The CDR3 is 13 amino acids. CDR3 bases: TGCGCCAGCAGACAAGGCTACAGGGAGACCCAGTACTTC. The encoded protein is CASRQGYRETQYF.

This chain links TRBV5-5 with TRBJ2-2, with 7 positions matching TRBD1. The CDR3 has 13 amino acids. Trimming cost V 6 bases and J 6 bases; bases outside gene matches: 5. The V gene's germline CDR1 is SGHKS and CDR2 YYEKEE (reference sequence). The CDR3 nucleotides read TGTGCCAGCATAACAGGGGCGGCCGGGGAGCTGTTTTTT. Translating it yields CASITGAAGELFF.

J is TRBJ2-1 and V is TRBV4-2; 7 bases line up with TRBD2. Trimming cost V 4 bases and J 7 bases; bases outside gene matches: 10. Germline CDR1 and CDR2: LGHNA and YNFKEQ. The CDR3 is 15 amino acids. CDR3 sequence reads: CASSPAAGVKNEQFF. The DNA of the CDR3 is TGTGCCAGCAGCCCCGCGGCGGGAGTAAAGAATGAGCAGTTCTTC.

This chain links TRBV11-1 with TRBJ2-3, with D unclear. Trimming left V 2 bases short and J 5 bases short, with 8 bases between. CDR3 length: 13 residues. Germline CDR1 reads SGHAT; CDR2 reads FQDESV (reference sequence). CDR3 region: CASSLLRRDTQYF. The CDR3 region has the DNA TGTGCCAGCAGCTTACTCCGGAGAGATACGCAGTATTTT. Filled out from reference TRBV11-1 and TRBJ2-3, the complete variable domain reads EAEVAQSPRYKITEKSQAVAFWCDPISGHATLYWYRQILGQGPELLVQFQDESVVDDSQLPKDRFSAERLKGVDSTLKIQPAELGDSAMYLCASSLLRRDTQYFGPGTRLTVL.

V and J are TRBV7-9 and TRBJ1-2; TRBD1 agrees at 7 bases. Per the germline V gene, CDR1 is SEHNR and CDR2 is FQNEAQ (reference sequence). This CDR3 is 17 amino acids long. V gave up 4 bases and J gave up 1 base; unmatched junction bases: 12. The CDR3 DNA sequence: TGTGCCAGCAGCTCAAAAGGACAGGATGTTGGTAACTATGGCTACACCTTC. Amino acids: CASSSKGQDVGNYGYTF. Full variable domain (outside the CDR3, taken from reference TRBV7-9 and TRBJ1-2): DTGVSQNPRHKITKRGQNVTFRCDPISEHNRLYWYRQTLGQGPEFLTYFQNEAQLEKSRLLSDRFSAERPKGSFSTLEIQRTEQGDSAMYLCASSSKGQDVGNYGYTFGSGTRLTVV.